These T cell receptor beta chains were read from a single sample in a study of cytotoxic CD8 clonotypes in ibrutinib-treated CLL. Clones were read by immunoSEQ multiplex PCR, and TCRdb kept only the in-frame ones, dropping some. Of 110,000 to 150,000 clones listed, roughly 83% are singletons. This sample comprised PBMCs, obtained after 12 months of ibrutinib treatment. The source of these receptors is a human donor with chronic lymphocytic leukemia. The CDR3 runs from the conserved cysteine through the conserved F or W. D genes are given only for firm matches. Size is stated for part of the rows, as once, few or many counts, or as a class when the clone is expanded.

size: -
D: TRBD2
V: TRBV4-1
J: TRBJ2-3
CDR3: CASSRNGGLAGPPDTQYF
DNA: TGCGCCAGCAGCCGCAATGGGGGACTAGCGGGACCCCCAGATACGCAGTATTTT

size: -
D: TRBD1
V: TRBV7-8
J: TRBJ2-7
CDR3: CATRTGSYEQYF
DNA: TGTGCCACCCGGACAGGCTCCTACGAGCAGTACTTC

size: -
D: -
V: TRBV4-2
J: TRBJ2-5
CDR3: CASSQDIGQNQETQYF
DNA: TGTGCCAGCAGCCAAGATATCGGACAGAACCAAGAGACCCAGTACTTC

size: -
D: TRBD2
V: TRBV7-2
J: TRBJ2-1
CDR3: CASSLEGAGAMNEQFF
DNA: TGTGCCAGCAGCTTAGAAGGAGCGGGAGCGATGAATGAGCAGTTCTTC

size: -
D: -
V: TRBV7-2
J: TRBJ1-5
CDR3: CASSLEVQANQPQHF
DNA: TGTGCCAGCAGCTTAGAGGTACAGGCGAATCAGCCCCAGCATTTT

size: -
D: -
V: TRBV19
J: TRBJ1-2
CDR3: CASSILLRTDSVYYGYTF
DNA: TGTGCCAGTAGTATCCTCTTAAGGACGGATTCCGTCTACTATGGCTACACCTTC

size: once
D: TRBD2
V: TRBV29-1
J: TRBJ2-3
CDR3: CSRTSGALDTQYF
DNA: TGCAGCAGGACGAGCGGGGCTTTAGATACGCAGTATTTT

size: -
D: -
V: TRBV18
J: TRBJ2-3
CDR3: CASSGLAEDTDTQYF
DNA: TGTGCCAGCTCAGGGTTAGCGGAAGACACAGATACGCAGTATTTT

size: few
D: TRBD1
V: TRBV7-9
J: TRBJ2-7
CDR3: CASRTGDDEQYF
DNA: TGTGCCAGCCGGACAGGGGATGACGAGCAGTACTTC

size: once
D: -
V: TRBV14
J: TRBJ1-1
CDR3: CASSQDNGGTEAFF
DNA: TGTGCCAGCAGCCAAGATAATGGGGGGACTGAAGCTTTCTTT

size: -
D: TRBD2
V: TRBV27
J: TRBJ2-7
CDR3: CASSLGFGRDDPYF
DNA: TGTGCCAGCAGCCTTGGGTTTGGGAGGGACGACCCGTACTTC

size: -
D: -
V: TRBV5-1
J: TRBJ2-5
CDR3: CASSFRTPGQETQYF
DNA: TGCGCCAGCAGCTTTCGCACCCCAGGGCAAGAGACCCAGTACTTC

size: -
D: -
V: TRBV29-1
J: TRBJ1-1
CDR3: CSVARGDTEAFF
DNA: TGCAGCGTCGCAAGAGGGGACACTGAAGCTTTCTTT

size: -
D: -
V: TRBV6-5
J: TRBJ2-2
CDR3: CASTPPGLTGELFF
DNA: TGTGCCAGCACCCCTCCCGGGCTCACCGGGGAGCTGTTTTTT

size: once
D: TRBD1
V: TRBV28
J: TRBJ1-1
CDR3: CASSLPGQENTEAFF
DNA: TGTGCCAGCAGTTTGCCGGGACAGGAGAACACTGAAGCTTTCTTT

size: -
D: TRBD2
V: TRBV19
J: TRBJ2-1
CDR3: CASLAGGTYNEQFF
DNA: TGTGCCAGCCTAGCGGGAGGGACATACAATGAGCAGTTCTTC

size: -
D: -
V: TRBV9
J: TRBJ2-3
CDR3: CASSVVGSADTQYF
DNA: TGTGCCAGCAGCGTAGTGGGGTCCGCGGATACGCAGTATTTT

size: -
D: -
V: TRBV6-6
J: TRBJ1-5
CDR3: CASRRRGDSNQPQHF
DNA: TGTGCCAGCAGGAGACGGGGGGATAGCAATCAGCCCCAGCATTTT

size: few
D: TRBD1
V: TRBV6-5
J: TRBJ2-2
CDR3: CARVGTGYTGELFF
DNA: TGTGCCAGAGTTGGGACAGGGTATACCGGGGAGCTGTTTTTT

size: -
D: -
V: TRBV6-6
J: TRBJ2-2
CDR3: CASRRLRDSNTGELFF
DNA: TGTGCCAGCAGGAGGCTCCGGGACTCCAACACCGGGGAGCTGTTTTTT

size: -
D: TRBD2
V: TRBV29-1
J: TRBJ2-5
CDR3: CSVDGLAGVSGETQYF
DNA: TGCAGCGTTGACGGTCTAGCGGGAGTTAGCGGGGAGACCCAGTACTTC

size: -
D: TRBD2
V: TRBV6-1
J: TRBJ2-1
CDR3: CASSEGSRGTTSYNEQFF
DNA: TGTGCCAGCAGTGAAGGCTCCCGAGGGACTACCTCCTACAATGAGCAGTTCTTC